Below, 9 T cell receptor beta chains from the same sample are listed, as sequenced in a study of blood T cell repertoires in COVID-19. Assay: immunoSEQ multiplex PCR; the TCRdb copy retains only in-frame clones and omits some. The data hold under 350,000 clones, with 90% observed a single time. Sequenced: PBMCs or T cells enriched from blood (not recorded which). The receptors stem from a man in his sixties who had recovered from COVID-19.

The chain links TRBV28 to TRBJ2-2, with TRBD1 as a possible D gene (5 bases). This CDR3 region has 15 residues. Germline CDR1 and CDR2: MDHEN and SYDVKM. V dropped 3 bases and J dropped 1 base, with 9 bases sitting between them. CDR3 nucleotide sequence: TGTGCCAGCAGTTTGAACAGGATGAACACCGGGGAGCTGTTTTTT. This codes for CASSLNRMNTGELFF.

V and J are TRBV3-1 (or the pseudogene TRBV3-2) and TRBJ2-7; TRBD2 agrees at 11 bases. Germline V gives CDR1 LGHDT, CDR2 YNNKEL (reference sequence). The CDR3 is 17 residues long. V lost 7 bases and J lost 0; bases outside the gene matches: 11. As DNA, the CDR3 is TGTGCCAGCACCCCTGGGACTAGCGGACCTAACTCCTACGAGCAGTACTTC. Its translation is CASTPGTSGPNSYEQYF.

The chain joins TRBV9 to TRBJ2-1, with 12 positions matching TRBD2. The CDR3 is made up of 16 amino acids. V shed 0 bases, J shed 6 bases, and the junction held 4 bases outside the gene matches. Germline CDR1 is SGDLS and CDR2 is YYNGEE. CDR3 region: CASSVVPSGRANEQFF. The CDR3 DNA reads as TGTGCCAGCAGCGTAGTTCCTAGCGGGAGGGCCAATGAGCAGTTCTTC.

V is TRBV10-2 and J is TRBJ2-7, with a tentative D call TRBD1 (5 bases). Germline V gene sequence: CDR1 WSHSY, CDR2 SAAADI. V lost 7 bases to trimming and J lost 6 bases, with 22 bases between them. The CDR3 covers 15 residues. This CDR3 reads CASNFKGLASSEQYF. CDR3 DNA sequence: TGCGCCAGCAATTTCAAGGGGTTGGCTTCTTCCGAGCAGTACTTC.

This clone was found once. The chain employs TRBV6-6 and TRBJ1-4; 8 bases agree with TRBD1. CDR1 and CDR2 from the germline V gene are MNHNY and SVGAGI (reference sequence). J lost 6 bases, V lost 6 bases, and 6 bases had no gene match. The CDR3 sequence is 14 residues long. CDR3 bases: TGTGCCAGCAGCAAACAGGGGGTGGATGAAAAACTGTTTTTT. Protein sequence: CASSKQGVDEKLFF.

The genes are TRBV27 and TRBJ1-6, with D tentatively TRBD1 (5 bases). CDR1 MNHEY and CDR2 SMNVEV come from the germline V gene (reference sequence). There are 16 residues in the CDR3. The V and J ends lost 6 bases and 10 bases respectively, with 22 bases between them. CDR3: CASSLGAGSRRSPLHF. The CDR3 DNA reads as TGTGCCAGCAGCCTAGGGGCAGGCAGCCGGAGATCACCCCTCCACTTT.

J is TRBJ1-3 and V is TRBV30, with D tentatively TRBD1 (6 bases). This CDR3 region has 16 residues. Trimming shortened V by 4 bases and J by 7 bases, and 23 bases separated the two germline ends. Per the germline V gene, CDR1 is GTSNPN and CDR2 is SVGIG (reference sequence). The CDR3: CAWKNRARSFRNTIYF. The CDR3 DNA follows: TGTGCCTGGAAAAACAGGGCAAGATCCTTCCGGAACACCATATATTTT.

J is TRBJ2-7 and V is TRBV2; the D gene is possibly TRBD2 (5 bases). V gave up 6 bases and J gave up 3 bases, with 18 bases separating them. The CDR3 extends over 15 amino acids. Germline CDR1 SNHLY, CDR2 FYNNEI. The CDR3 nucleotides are TGTGCCAGCAGCGCCCAACACCGAACTAGCTACGAGCAGTACTTC. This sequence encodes CASSAQHRTSYEQYF.

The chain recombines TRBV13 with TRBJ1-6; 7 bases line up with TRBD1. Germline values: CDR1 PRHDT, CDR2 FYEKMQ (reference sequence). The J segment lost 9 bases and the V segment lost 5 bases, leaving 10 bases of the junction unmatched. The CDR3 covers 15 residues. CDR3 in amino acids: CASSPVSAGGSPLHF. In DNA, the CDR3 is TGTGCCAGCAGCCCGGTTTCGGCAGGGGGTTCACCCCTCCACTTT.